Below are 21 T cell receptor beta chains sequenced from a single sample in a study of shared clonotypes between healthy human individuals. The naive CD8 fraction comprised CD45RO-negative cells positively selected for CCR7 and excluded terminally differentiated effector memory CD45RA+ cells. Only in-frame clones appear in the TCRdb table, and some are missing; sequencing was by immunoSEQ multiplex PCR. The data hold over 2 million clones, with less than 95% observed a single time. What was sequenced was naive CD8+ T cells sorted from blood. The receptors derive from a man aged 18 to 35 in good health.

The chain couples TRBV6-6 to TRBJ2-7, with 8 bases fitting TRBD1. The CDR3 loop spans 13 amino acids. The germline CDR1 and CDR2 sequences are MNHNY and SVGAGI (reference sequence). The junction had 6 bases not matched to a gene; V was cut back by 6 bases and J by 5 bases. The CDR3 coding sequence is TGTGCCAGCAGGCCGACAGGGGACGACGAGCAGTACTTC. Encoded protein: CASRPTGDDEQYF.

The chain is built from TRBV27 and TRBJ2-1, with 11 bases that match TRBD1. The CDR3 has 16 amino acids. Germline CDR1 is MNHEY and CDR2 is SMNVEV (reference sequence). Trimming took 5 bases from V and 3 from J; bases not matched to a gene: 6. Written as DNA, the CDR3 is TGTGCCAGCAGTATCGGGACAGGGGGTCTCTACAATGAGCAGTTCTTC. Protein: CASSIGTGGLYNEQFF.

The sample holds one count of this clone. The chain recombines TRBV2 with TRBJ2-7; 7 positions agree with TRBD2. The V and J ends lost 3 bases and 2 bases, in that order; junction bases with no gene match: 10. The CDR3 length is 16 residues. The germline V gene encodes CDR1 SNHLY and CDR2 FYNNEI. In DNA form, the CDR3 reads TGTGCCAGCAGTGACCCTCTAGCGGCAAGTGCCTACGAGCAGTACTTC. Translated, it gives CASSDPLAASAYEQYF.

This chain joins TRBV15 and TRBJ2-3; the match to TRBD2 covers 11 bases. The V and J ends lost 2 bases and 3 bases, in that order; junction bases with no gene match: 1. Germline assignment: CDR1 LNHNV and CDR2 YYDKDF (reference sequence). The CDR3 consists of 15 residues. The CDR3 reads CATSRRTSGTDTQYF. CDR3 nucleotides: TGTGCCACCAGCAGAAGGACTAGCGGGACAGATACGCAGTATTTT. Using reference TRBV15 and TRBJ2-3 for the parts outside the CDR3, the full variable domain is DAMVIQNPRYQVTQFGKPVTLSCSQTLNHNVMYWYQQKSSQAPKLLFHYYDKDFNNEADTPDNFQSRRPNTSFCFLDIRSPGLGDTAMYLCATSRRTSGTDTQYFGPGTRLTVL.

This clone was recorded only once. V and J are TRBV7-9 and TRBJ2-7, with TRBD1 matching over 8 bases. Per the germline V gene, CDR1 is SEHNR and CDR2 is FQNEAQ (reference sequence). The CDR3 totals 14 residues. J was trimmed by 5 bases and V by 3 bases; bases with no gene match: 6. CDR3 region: CASSLTGERNEQYF. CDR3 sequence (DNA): TGTGCCAGCAGCTTGACAGGGGAGAGGAACGAGCAGTACTTC.

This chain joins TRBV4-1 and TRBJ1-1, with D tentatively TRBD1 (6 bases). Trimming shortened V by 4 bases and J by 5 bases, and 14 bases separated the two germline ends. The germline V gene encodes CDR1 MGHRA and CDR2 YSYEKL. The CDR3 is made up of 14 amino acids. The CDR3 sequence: CASSLGGGKTEAFF. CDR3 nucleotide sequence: TGCGCCAGCAGCCTGGGGGGGGGCAAAACTGAAGCTTTCTTT.

CDR3: CASANPAGSNEQYF. Written as DNA, the CDR3 is TGTGCCAGCGCAAACCCCGCAGGTTCTAACGAGCAGTACTTC. This chain connects TRBV5-6 to TRBJ2-7; no clear D. V was pared by 7 bases and J by 5 bases, with 19 bases between. This CDR3 contains 14 residues. In germline, CDR1 is SGHDT, CDR2 YYEEEE.

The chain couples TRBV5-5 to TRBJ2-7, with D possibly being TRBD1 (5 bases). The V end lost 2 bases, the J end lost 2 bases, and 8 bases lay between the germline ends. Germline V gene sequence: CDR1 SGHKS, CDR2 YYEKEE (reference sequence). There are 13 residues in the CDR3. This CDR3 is CASSFTGTYEQYF. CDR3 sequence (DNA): TGTGCCAGCAGCTTTACAGGTACCTACGAGCAGTACTTC. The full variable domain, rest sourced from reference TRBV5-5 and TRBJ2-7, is DAGVTQSPTHLIKTRGQQVTLRCSPISGHKSVSWYQQVLGQGPQFIFQYYEKEERGRGNFPDRFSARQFPNYSSELNVNALLLGDSALYLCASSFTGTYEQYFGPGTRLTVT.

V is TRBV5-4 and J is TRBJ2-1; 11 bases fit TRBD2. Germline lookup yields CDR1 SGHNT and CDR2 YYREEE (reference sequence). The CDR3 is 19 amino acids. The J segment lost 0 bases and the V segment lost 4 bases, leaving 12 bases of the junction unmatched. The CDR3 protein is CASSHPTSGTSSSYNEQFF. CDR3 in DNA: TGTGCCAGCAGCCACCCGACTAGCGGGACGAGTAGCTCCTACAATGAGCAGTTCTTC.

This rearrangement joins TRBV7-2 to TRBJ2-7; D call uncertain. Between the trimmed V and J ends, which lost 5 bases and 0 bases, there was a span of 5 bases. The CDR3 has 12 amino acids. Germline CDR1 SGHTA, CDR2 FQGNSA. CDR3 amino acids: CASSHGSYEQYF. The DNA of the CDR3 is TGTGCCAGCAGCCACGGCTCCTACGAGCAGTACTTC.

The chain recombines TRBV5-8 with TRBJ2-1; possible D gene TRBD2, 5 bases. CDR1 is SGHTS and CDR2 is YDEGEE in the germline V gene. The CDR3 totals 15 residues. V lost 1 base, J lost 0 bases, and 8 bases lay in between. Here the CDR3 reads CASSLLANSYNEQFF. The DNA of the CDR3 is TGTGCCAGCAGCTTGTTAGCGAACTCCTACAATGAGCAGTTCTTC.

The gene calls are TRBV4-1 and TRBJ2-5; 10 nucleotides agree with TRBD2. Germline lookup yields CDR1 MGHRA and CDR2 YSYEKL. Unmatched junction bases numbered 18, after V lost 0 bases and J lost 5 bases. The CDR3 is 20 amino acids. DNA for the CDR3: TGCGCCAGCAGCCAAGATACTGTCGGTCCCCTAGCGGGAGTTGTCGAGACCCAGTACTTC. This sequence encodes CASSQDTVGPLAGVVETQYF.

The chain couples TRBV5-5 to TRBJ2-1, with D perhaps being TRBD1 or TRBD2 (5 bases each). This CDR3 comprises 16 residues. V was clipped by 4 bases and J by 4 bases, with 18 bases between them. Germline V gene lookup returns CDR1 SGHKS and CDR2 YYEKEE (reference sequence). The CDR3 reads CASSDEGRARYNEQFF. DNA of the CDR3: TGTGCCAGCAGCGACGAGGGCAGGGCTCGGTACAATGAGCAGTTCTTC.

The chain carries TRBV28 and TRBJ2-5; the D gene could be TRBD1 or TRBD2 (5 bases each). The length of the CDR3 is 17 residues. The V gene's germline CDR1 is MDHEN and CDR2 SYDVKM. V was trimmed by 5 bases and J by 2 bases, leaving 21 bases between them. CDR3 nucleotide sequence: TGTGCCAGCAGTCAACGGGACGCGTTGGGGGAACAAGAGACCCAGTACTTC. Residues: CASSQRDALGEQETQYF.

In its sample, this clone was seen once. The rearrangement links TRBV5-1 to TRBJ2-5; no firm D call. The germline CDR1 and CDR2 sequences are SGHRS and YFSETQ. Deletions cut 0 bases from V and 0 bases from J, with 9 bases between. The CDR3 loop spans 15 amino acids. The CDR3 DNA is TGCGCCAGCAGCTTGGCAGGCGCGGACCAAGAGACCCAGTACTTC. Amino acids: CASSLAGADQETQYF.

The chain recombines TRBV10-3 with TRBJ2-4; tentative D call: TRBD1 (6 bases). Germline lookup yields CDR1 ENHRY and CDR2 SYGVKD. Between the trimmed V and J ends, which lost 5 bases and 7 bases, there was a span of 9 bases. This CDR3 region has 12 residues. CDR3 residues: CAISQGNNIQYF. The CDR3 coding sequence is TGTGCCATCAGTCAGGGGAACAACATTCAGTACTTC.

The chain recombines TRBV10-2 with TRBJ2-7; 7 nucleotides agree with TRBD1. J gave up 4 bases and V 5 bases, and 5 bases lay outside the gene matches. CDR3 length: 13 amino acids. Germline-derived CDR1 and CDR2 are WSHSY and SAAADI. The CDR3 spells CASSTGTAYEQYF. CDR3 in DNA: TGCGCCAGCAGTACCGGGACAGCGTACGAGCAGTACTTC.

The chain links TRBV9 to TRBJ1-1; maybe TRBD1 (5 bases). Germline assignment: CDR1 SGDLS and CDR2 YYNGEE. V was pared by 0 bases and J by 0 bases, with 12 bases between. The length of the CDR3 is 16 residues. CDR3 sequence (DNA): TGTGCCAGCAGCGTAGCAGCAGGGCCAATGAACACTGAAGCTTTCTTT. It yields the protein CASSVAAGPMNTEAFF.

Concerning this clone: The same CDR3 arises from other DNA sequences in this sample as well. CDR3 nucleotides: TGTGCCAGCAGCCAGGGTGAAAAACTGTTTTTT. This encodes CASSQGEKLFF. V is TRBV6-6 and J is TRBJ1-4; a weak D match, TRBD1 (5 bases). The CDR3 extends over 11 amino acids. Looked up from germline, CDR1 is MNHNY and CDR2 is SVGAGI (reference sequence). The germline V and J ends were trimmed by 6 bases and 7 bases, with 6 bases remaining between them.

The CDR3 loop is CASTLLGEGLGGELFF. CDR3 nucleotides: TGTGCCAGCACCCTCTTGGGGGAGGGCCTAGGCGGGGAGCTGTTTTTT. J is TRBJ2-2 and V is TRBV7-2; TRBD2 matches at 7 bases. Trimming at V came to 7 bases and at J to 7 bases, leaving 15 bases not matched to a gene. Germline V gene data show CDR1 as SGHTA and CDR2 as FQGNSA. The CDR3 runs to 16 residues.

The DNA of the CDR3 is TGCGCCAGCAGTGCGGGACAATCATCTGGAAACACCATATATTTT. Translated: CASSAGQSSGNTIYF. This rearrangement joins TRBV10-1 to TRBJ1-3; D perhaps matches TRBD1 (6 bases). The CDR3 is made up of 15 amino acids. The germline gives CDR1 WNHNN, CDR2 SYGVQD (reference sequence). V dropped 4 bases and J dropped 1 base, with 11 bases sitting between them.